Presented here are 3 T cell receptor beta chains from one specimen sequenced in a study of CD8 T cells in cerebrospinal fluid in Alzheimer's disease (TCRdb year 2020). The library came from 10x single-cell sequencing. The run used a NextSeq 550. After TCRdb reprocessed the reads, each CDR3 protein sequence was kept as one row, without DNA. The sample table includes roughly 1,700 distinct CDR3 sequences. The top ten hold 8.5% to 10% of the sample. The sample consisted of cerebrospinal fluid. These receptor sequences come from a human donor with mild cognitive impairment.

Frequency places this clonotype as medium-sized (0.01 to 0.1%). J is TRBJ1-2 and V is TRBV29-1. Germline CDR1 is SQVTM and CDR2 is ANQGSEA. The CDR3 sequence is 12 residues long. CDR3 amino acids: CSVRRNNYGYTF.

Judged by frequency, this clonotype is medium-sized. This chain connects TRBV6-2 or TRBV6-3 to TRBJ2-7; absent DNA, TCRdb's TRBD1 call cannot be checked. Germline V gene sequence: CDR1 MNHEY, CDR2 SVGEGT. This CDR3 is 15 amino acids long. CDR3 in amino acids: CASRKTDPVQGEQYF.

The CDR3 sequence is CASSTLSSSTDTQYF. J is TRBJ2-3 and V is TRBV19. The CDR3 is 15 residues long. CDR1 and CDR2 from the germline V gene are LNHDA and SQIVND (reference sequence). Using reference TRBV19 and TRBJ2-3 for the parts outside the CDR3, the full variable domain is DGGITQSPKYLFRKEGQNVTLSCEQNLNHDAMYWYRQDPGQGLRLIYYSQIVNDFQKGDIAEGYSVSREKKESFPLTVTSAQKNPTAFYLCASSTLSSSTDTQYFGPGTRLTVL.